The 2 T cell receptor beta chains reported below all come from one sample, sequenced in a study of blood T cell repertoires in COVID-19. The assay was immunoSEQ multiplex PCR, and TCRdb's table has in-frame clones only and misses some. This table has 180,000 or so clones, 80% to 90% appearing once. Sequencing used peripheral blood. These receptor sequences come from a man aged 55 to 69 with acute or convalescent COVID-19.

The J gene is TRBJ2-7, the V gene TRBV11-1; possible D gene TRBD1, 6 bases. The CDR3 covers 15 residues. Germline CDR1 is SGHAT and CDR2 is FQDESV (reference sequence). V was trimmed by 6 bases and J by 0 bases, leaving 15 bases between them. CDR3 bases: TGTGCCAGCAGAAAAACGGACAGCTACTCCTACGAGCAGTACTTC. It codes for CASRKTDSYSYEQYF.

The chain links TRBV5-4 to TRBJ2-7; TRBD1 matches at 7 bases. V dropped 4 bases and J dropped 4; count of bases not matched to a gene: 8. CDR1 SGHNT and CDR2 YYREEE come from the germline V gene (reference sequence). CDR3 length equals 14 residues. CDR3 protein: CASSQRGRGYEQYF. CDR3 DNA: TGTGCCAGCAGCCAACGGGGCAGGGGGTACGAGCAGTACTTC. The entire variable domain, with the rest obtained from reference TRBV5-4 and TRBJ2-7, is as follows: ETGVTQSPTHLIKTRGQQVTLRCSSQSGHNTVSWYQQALGQGPQFIFQYYREEENGRGNFPPRFSGLQFPNYSSELNVNALELDDSALYLCASSQRGRGYEQYFGPGTRLTVT.